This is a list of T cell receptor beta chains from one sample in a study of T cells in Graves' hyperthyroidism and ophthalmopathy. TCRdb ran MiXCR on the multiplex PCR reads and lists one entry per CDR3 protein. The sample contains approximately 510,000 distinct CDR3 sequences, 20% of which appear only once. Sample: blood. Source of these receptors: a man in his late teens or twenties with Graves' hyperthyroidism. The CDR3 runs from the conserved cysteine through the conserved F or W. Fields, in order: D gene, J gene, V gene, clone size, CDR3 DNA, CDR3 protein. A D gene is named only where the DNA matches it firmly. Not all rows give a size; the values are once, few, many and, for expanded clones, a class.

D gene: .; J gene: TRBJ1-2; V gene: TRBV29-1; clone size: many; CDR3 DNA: TGCAGCGTTGAAGATAACTCGGCCGCTCTCTATGGCTACACCTTC; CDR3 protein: CSVEDNSAALYGYTF
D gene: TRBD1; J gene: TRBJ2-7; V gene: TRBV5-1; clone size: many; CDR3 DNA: TGCGCCAGCAGCTTGCTGACAGGGGGCGACGAGCAGTACTTC; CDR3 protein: CASSLLTGGDEQYF
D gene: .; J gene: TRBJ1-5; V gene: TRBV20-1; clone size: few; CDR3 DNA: TGCAGTGCTGCCCGGGATGGGGGGAATCAGCCCCAGCATTTT; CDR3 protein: CSAARDGGNQPQHF
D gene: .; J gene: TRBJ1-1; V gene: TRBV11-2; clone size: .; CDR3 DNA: TGTGCCAGCAGCCTCTCCGGGACAAGCGGTATAGTCGTCAGAACTGAAGCTTTCTTT; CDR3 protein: CASSLSGTSGIVVRTEAFF
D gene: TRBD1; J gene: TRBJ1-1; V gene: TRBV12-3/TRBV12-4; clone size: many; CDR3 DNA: TGTGCCAGCAGTTCCCTCGGGGCTGGCAGGGGGTTGAGCACTGAAGCTTTCTTT; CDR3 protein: CASSSLGAGRGLSTEAFF
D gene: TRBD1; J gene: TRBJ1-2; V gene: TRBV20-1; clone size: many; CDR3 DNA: TGCAGTGCTAGACCTGACAGGGACTATGGCTACACCTTC; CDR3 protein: CSARPDRDYGYTF
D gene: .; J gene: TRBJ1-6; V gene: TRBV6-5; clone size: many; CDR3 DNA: TGTGCCAGCAGTTACTCGCCCCCCGGACAGCGAATTAATTCACCCCTCCACTTT; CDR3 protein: CASSYSPPGQRINSPLHF
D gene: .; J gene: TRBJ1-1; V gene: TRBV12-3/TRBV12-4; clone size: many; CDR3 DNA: TGTGCCAGCAGTCCCGGGACATCTTACACTGAAGCTTTCTTT; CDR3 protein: CASSPGTSYTEAFF
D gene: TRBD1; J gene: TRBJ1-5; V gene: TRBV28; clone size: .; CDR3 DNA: TGTGCCAGCAGTTTACTCTCTGTCGACAGGGGGCTGCTGTACGGCAATCAGCCCCAGCATTTT; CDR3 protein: CASSLLSVDRGLLYGNQPQHF
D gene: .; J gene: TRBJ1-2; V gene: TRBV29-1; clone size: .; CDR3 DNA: TGCAGCGTTGGGGACCCTGCTGACTATGGCTACACCTTC; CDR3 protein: CSVGDPADYGYTF
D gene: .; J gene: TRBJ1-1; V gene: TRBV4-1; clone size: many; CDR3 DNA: TGCGCCAGCAGCCAGTCCGACAGGCAAGCTTTCTTT; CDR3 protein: CASSQSDRQAFF
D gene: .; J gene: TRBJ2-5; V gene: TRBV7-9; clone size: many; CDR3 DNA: TGTGCCAGCAGATCTACAGAAGAGACCCAGTACTTC; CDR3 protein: CASRSTEETQYF
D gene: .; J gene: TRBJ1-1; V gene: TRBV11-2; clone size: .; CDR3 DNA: TGTGCCAGCAGCTTAGGGGCTGGGGGCGAATCCGGTGAAGCTTTCTTT; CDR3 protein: CASSLGAGGESGEAFF
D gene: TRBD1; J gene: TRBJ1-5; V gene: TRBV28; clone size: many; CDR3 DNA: TGTGCCAGCAGTTTATGGTCGGGACAGGTCCGGGCTCAGCCCCAGCATTTT; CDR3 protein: CASSLWSGQVRAQPQHF
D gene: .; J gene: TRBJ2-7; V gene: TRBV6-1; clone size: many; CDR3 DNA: TGTGCCAGCAGTCCCGGAAACTCCTACGAGCAGTACTTC; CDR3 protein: CASSPGNSYEQYF
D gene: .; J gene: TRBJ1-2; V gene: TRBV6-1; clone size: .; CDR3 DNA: TGTGCCAGCGGTGAAGGGCAGGGTGATGGTTACACCTTC; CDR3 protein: CASGEGQGDGYTF
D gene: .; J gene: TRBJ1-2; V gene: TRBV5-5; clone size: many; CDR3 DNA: TGTGCCAGCAGCTTGGCCCAGAGAGGGACTGGCTACACCTTC; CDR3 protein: CASSLAQRGTGYTF
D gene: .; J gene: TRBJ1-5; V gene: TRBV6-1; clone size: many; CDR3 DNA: TGTGCTAGAGGGCAGGTCGGAGGCTATAGCAATCAGCCCCAGCATTTT; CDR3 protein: CARGQVGGYSNQPQHF
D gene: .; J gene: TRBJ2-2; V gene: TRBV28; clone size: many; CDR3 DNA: TGTGCCACCAACCCGGGACTTCACCCTGGCGGGGAGCTGTTTTTT; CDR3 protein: CATNPGLHPGGELFF
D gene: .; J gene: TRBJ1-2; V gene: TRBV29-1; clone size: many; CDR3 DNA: TGCAGCGTTGATGGGGGCGAGGGCTACACCTTC; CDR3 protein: CSVDGGEGYTF
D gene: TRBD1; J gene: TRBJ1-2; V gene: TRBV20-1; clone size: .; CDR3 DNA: TGCAGTGCTGAACAGGGGAGCTATGGCTACACCTTC; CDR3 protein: CSAEQGSYGYTF
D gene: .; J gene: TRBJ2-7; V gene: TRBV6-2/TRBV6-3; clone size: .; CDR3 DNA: TGTGCCAGCAGTTATGCCTACTCCTTCTACGAGCAGTACTTC; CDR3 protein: CASSYAYSFYEQYF
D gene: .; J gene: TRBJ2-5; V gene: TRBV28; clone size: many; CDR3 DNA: TGTGCCAGCAGTTCTAGGAGGCAAGAGACCCAGTACTTC; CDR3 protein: CASSSRRQETQYF
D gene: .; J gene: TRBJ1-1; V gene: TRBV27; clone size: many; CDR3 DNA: TGTGCCAGCATCCTACCACAGGGTCTGAGGGGAATGAACACTGAAGCTTTCTTT; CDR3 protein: CASILPQGLRGMNTEAFF
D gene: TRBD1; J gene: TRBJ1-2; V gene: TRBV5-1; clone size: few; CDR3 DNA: TGCGCCAGCAGCTTTGGGACAGGGGGCATCTATGGCTACACCTTC; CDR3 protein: CASSFGTGGIYGYTF
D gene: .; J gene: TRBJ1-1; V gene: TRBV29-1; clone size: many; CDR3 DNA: TGCAGCGTCAGACAGGACGGGAACACTGAAGCTTTCTTT; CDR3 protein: CSVRQDGNTEAFF
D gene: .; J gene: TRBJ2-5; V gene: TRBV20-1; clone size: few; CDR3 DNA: TGCAGTGCTAGAGATGCGGGACAGTCACAAGAGACCCAGTACTTC; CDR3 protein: CSARDAGQSQETQYF
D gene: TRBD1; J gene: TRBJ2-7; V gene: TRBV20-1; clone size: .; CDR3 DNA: TGCAGTGGCCGACAGGGGGTGCCCGGTGAGGGCGAGCAGTACTTC; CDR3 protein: CSGRQGVPGEGEQYF
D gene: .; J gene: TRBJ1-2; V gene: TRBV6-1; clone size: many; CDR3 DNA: TGTGCCAGCAGGGCCGGGACACTGGAGACCTTC; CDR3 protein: CASRAGTLETF
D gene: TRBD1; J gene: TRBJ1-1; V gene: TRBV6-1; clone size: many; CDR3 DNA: TGTGCCAGCGACAGGGGAATTTTAATGGGCACTGAAGCTTTCTTT; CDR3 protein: CASDRGILMGTEAFF
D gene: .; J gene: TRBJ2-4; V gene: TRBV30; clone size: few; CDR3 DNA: TGTGCCTGGAGTGAGGAGGCCCCAGCCAAAAACATTCAGTACTTC; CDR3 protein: CAWSEEAPAKNIQYF
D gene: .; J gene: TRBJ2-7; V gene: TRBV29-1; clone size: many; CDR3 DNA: TGCAGCGTTGGAGGCTTGACCGAGCAGTACTTC; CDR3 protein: CSVGGLTEQYF
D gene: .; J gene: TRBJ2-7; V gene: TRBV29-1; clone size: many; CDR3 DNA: TGCAGCGTTGGGGCAGGGAAACACGAGCAGTACTTC; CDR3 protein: CSVGAGKHEQYF
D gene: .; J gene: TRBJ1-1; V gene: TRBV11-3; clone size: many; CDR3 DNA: TGTGCCAGCAGCCCGGGGGGCCAAACTGAAGCTTTCTTT; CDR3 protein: CASSPGGQTEAFF
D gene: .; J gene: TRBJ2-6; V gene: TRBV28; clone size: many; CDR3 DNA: TGTGCCAGCAATCCTGGGTCGAGCGCCTATGCCCTGACTTTC; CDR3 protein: CASNPGSSAYALTF
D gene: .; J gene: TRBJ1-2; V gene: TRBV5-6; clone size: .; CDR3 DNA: TGTGCCAGCAGCTTGGGACAGGCGGGCTATGGCTACACCTTC; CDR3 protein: CASSLGQAGYGYTF
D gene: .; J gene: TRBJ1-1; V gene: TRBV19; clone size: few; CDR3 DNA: TGTGCCAGTAGTATTGGCCCTACTGAAGCTTTCTTT; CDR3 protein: CASSIGPTEAFF
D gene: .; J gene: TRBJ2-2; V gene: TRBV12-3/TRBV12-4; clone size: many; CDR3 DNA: TGTGCCAGCAGTTTCCGGCAGAACACCGGGGAGCTGTTTTTT; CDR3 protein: CASSFRQNTGELFF
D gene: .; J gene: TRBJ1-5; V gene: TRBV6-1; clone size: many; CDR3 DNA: TGTGCCAGCAGTCAGCCCCAGCATTTT; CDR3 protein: CASSQPQHF
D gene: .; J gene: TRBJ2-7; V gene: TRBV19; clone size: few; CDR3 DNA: TGTGCCAGCGGCCCGGGCAGTTTTACAGCGCAGTACTTC; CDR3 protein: CASGPGSFTAQYF
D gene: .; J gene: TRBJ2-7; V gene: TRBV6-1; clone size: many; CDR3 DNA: TGTGCCAGCAGTGAACTAGACGTCCAGCAGTACTTC; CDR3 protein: CASSELDVQQYF